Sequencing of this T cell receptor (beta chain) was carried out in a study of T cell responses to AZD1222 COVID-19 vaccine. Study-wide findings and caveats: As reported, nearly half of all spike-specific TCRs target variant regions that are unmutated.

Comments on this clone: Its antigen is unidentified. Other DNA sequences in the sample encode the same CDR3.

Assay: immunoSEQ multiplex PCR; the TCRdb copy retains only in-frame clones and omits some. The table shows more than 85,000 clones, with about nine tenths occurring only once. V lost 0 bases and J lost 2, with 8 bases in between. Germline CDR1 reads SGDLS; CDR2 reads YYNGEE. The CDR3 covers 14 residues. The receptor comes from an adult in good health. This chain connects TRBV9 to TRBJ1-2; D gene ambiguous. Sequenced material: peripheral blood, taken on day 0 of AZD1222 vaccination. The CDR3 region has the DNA TGTGCCAGCAGCGTAGGGGGAGGCAACTATGGCTACACCTTC. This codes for CASSVGGGNYGYTF.